These 20 T cell receptor beta chains share one sample of origin, sequenced in a study of yellow fever vaccine responses in identical twins. MiXCR was run by TCRdb on the RT-PCR reads, yielding one entry per CDR3 protein. The data hold 4,500 to 6,500 distinct CDR3 sequences, with approximately 90% observed a single time. The source material was T cells from blood (PBMCs), unsorted or a sorted subset (not recorded which), sampled before or after yellow fever vaccination (not recorded which). These receptors all stem from a woman in her late teens or twenties who received the yellow fever vaccine.

The CDR3 coding sequence is TGTGCCAGCAGCCCTCCGGGGGGGCAGCCTGAACTAGCTGGCTACACCTTC. Protein sequence: CASSPPGGQPELAGYTF. This chain connects TRBV4-2 to TRBJ1-2; D is possibly TRBD1 (6 bases). CDR3 size: 17 residues. From germline, CDR1 is LGHNA and CDR2 YNFKEQ. V shed 4 bases and J shed 7 bases, with 25 bases lying between them.

The chain has TRBV6-1 and TRBJ2-5; 7 bases agree with TRBD2. This CDR3 is built from 13 residues. The germline CDR1 and CDR2 sequences are MNHNS and SASEGT. Trimming took 6 bases from V and 4 from J; bases not matched to a gene: 5. CDR3: CASSLREVETQYF. The CDR3 DNA is TGTGCCAGCAGCCTTCGGGAGGTAGAGACCCAGTACTTC.

CDR3 in amino acids: CSAPPPGLTNYEQYF. CDR3 sequence (DNA): TGCAGTGCGCCTCCTCCGGGACTAACCAACTACGAGCAGTACTTC. The V call is TRBV20-1, the J call TRBJ2-7; the match to TRBD2 covers 7 bases. The CDR3 sequence is 15 residues long. V trimming: 6 bases; J trimming: 3 bases; junction bases outside the gene matches: 14. Per germline, CDR1 DFQATT and CDR2 SNEGSKA (reference sequence).

J is TRBJ2-3 and V is TRBV9; 14 bases fit TRBD2. V shed 0 bases and J 4 bases; nucleotides not matched to a gene: 1. The CDR3 is 16 amino acids. Germline CDR1 is SGDLS and CDR2 is YYNGEE. CDR3 DNA: TGTGCCAGCAGCGTAGGACTAGCGGGAGGGCCAGATACGCAGTATTTT. This sequence encodes CASSVGLAGGPDTQYF.

The J gene is TRBJ2-5, the V gene TRBV2; D possibly corresponds to TRBD2 (8 bases). The CDR3 consists of 15 residues. The V end lost 6 bases, the J end lost 5 bases, and 19 bases lay between the germline ends. Germline V CDR1 and CDR2: SNHLY, FYNNEI. CDR3 residues: CASRKDRAGGETQYF. CDR3 nucleotides: TGTGCCAGCAGAAAAGACAGGGCGGGGGGCGAGACCCAGTACTTC.

This rearrangement joins TRBV20-1 to TRBJ2-7, with D unclear. This CDR3 spans 13 amino acids. Trimming removed 2 bases at V and 2 bases at J, with 10 bases between. Germline V gene sequence: CDR1 DFQATT, CDR2 SNEGSKA (reference sequence). CDR3 loop: CSARLLLTYEQYF. The DNA for the CDR3 is TGCAGTGCTAGACTCCTTCTAACCTACGAGCAGTACTTC.

This chain joins TRBV7-1 and TRBJ2-5; 9 nucleotides agree with TRBD1. TRBV7-1 is filed as an ORF, its function uncertain. V gave up 6 bases and J gave up 5 bases; unmatched junction bases: 10. The CDR3 has 15 residues. The CDR3 coding sequence is TGTGCCAGCAGATCGGACAGGGGAGTAGGGGAGACCCAGTACTTC. It is translated as CASRSDRGVGETQYF.

This chain links TRBV4-1 with TRBJ2-3; TRBD2 matches at 11 bases. Germline V gene data show CDR1 as MGHRA and CDR2 as YSYEKL. Trimming cost V 0 bases and J 5 bases; bases outside gene matches: 7. The CDR3 contains 17 residues. The CDR3 loop reads CASSQDFLAGGIDTQYF. The CDR3 coding sequence is TGCGCCAGCAGCCAAGATTTTTTAGCGGGAGGGATAGATACGCAGTATTTT.

This chain uses TRBV4-1 with TRBJ2-7; TRBD1 is a possible D gene (5 bases). The CDR3 covers 16 residues. Germline CDR1 and CDR2: MGHRA and YSYEKL. Trimming took off 0 bases at V and 3 bases at J, with 15 bases between the two ends. DNA for the CDR3: TGCGCCAGCAGCCAAGATCAAGGACAACCATTCTACGAGCAGTACTTC. Translating gives CASSQDQGQPFYEQYF.

The gene calls are TRBV4-1 and TRBJ2-7, with a weak D call TRBD1 (6 bases). Trimming took off 0 bases at V and 2 bases at J, with 8 bases between the two ends. The CDR3 spans 14 residues. Germline V CDR1 and CDR2: MGHRA, YSYEKL. CDR3 amino acids: CASSQERGTYEQYF. DNA for the CDR3: TGCGCCAGCAGCCAAGAAAGGGGGACCTACGAGCAGTACTTC.

A few counts support this clonotype. V usage is TRBV18 and J usage is TRBJ2-5; no firm D call. V shed 0 bases and J shed 3 bases, with 5 bases lying between them. This CDR3 is 13 amino acids long. The germline V gene has CDR1 KGHSH and CDR2 LQKENI. CDR3 sequence (DNA): TGTGCCAGCTCACCACCGGAAAAAGAGACCCAGTACTTC. It codes for CASSPPEKETQYF.

The chain joins TRBV11-1 to TRBJ1-6; D perhaps matches TRBD1 (6 bases). Trimming stripped 2 bases from V and 14 bases from J, with 19 bases between. The CDR3 loop spans 15 amino acids. Germline CDR1 is SGHAT and CDR2 is FQDESV (reference sequence). The CDR3 DNA follows: TGTGCCAGCAGCTTATTCCAGGGGAAGAATGGAGCCCTCCACTTT. Its translation is CASSLFQGKNGALHF.

V gene TRBV11-2 combines with J gene TRBJ1-6, with unresolved D. V dropped 3 bases and J dropped 6 bases, with 6 bases sitting between them. This CDR3 is built from 13 residues. Germline CDR1 reads SGHAT; CDR2 reads FQNNGV. The CDR3 bases are TGTGCCAGCAGCTTCGGATCTAATTCACCCCTCCACTTT. Translated, it gives CASSFGSNSPLHF.

The V and J genes are TRBV5-1 and TRBJ2-7; TRBD1 agrees at 8 bases. This CDR3 spans 14 amino acids. V lost 1 base and J lost 2; bases outside the gene matches: 2. Germline CDR1 is SGHRS and CDR2 is YFSETQ. CDR3 sequence reads: CASSLRTGTYEQYF. CDR3 nucleotides: TGCGCCAGCAGCTTGAGGACAGGGACCTACGAGCAGTACTTC.

The chain uses TRBV10-1 and TRBJ2-1, with 7 bases matching TRBD2. V shed 0 bases and J 10 bases; nucleotides not matched to a gene: 12. This CDR3 contains 16 residues. Germline V lookup: CDR1 WNHNN, CDR2 SYGVQD (reference sequence). The CDR3 DNA sequence: TGCGCCAGCAGTGAGTCGCTTGTAGCGGGTCTCATAGAGCAGTTCTTC. Its translation: CASSESLVAGLIEQFF.

V is TRBV11-2 and J is TRBJ2-3, with D unresolved. V lost 1 base, J lost 2 bases, and 10 bases lay in between. The CDR3 has 15 amino acids. The germline gives CDR1 SGHAT, CDR2 FQNNGV. CDR3 protein: CASSLGLVATDTQYF. DNA for the CDR3: TGTGCCAGCAGCTTAGGTTTGGTCGCCACAGATACGCAGTATTTT.

This chain links TRBV10-1 with TRBJ1-2; 7 bases agree with TRBD1. In germline, CDR1 is WNHNN, CDR2 SYGVQD (reference sequence). This CDR3 region has 12 residues. V lost 6 bases, J lost 2 bases, and 0 bases stayed unmatched. For the CDR3, the DNA is TGCGCCAGCAGGACAGGGAACTATGGCTACACCTTC. It is translated as CASRTGNYGYTF.

The rearrangement links TRBV5-4 to TRBJ2-6, with D unresolved. CDR3 size: 16 residues. CDR1 is SGHNT, CDR2 YYREEE, per germline (reference sequence). The V end lost 0 bases, the J end lost 0 bases, and 7 bases lay between the germline ends. The CDR3 loop reads CASSLDRFSGANVLTF. DNA of the CDR3: TGTGCCAGCAGCTTGGATAGATTCTCTGGGGCCAACGTCCTGACTTTC.

The CDR3: CASSIEGGGPSYEQYF. Here the CDR3 DNA reads TGTGCCAGTAGTATAGAGGGGGGAGGCCCCTCCTACGAGCAGTACTTC. The V gene is TRBV19, the J gene TRBJ2-7, with D possibly matching TRBD2 (6 bases). The length of the CDR3 is 16 residues. CDR1 and CDR2 (germline): LNHDA, SQIVND (reference sequence). The V and J ends lost 0 bases and 0 bases respectively, with 12 bases between them.

The rearrangement joins TRBV6-2 or TRBV6-3 to TRBJ2-2, with 11 positions matching TRBD2. The junction had 6 bases not matched to a gene; V was cut back by 2 bases and J by 1 base. There are 18 residues in the CDR3. Germline V gives CDR1 MNHEY, CDR2 SVGEGT. The CDR3 loop reads CASSYGISGRVNTGELFF. For the CDR3, the DNA is TGTGCCAGCAGTTACGGGATTAGCGGGAGGGTGAACACCGGGGAGCTGTTTTTT.